The 6 T cell receptor beta chains reported below all come from one sample, sequenced in a study of blood T cell repertoires in COVID-19. Profiled with immunoSEQ multiplex PCR; TCRdb holds only in-frame clones, not every one. The data contain 250,000 or so clones, nearly 90% of them seen just once; the ten biggest clones take up roughly 3%. Material: peripheral blood. These receptors originate from a man between 18 and 35 years old with active or convalescent COVID-19.

V usage is TRBV5-8 and J usage is TRBJ1-6; 7 nucleotides match TRBD1. CDR1 SGHTS and CDR2 YDEGEE come from the germline V gene. Trimming removed 4 bases from V and 10 bases from J; junction bases left unmatched: 14. The CDR3 spans 16 residues. CDR3 region: CASSPRWDRRGSPLHF. As DNA, the CDR3 is TGTGCCAGCAGCCCGCGATGGGACAGACGGGGATCACCCCTCCACTTT.

This clone has only one observation. This rearrangement joins TRBV9 to TRBJ2-1; no firm D call. Trimming removed 2 bases from V and 7 bases from J, with 13 bases in between. CDR1 and CDR2 (germline): SGDLS, YYNGEE. The CDR3 covers 14 residues. CDR3 protein: CASSVSESRNEQFF. The CDR3 DNA is TGTGCCAGCAGCGTCTCCGAAAGCCGGAATGAGCAGTTCTTC. Full variable domain (outside the CDR3, taken from reference TRBV9 and TRBJ2-1): DSGVTQTPKHLITATGQRVTLRCSPRSGDLSVYWYQQSLDQGLQFLIQYYNGEERAKGNILERFSAQQFPDLHSELNLSSLELGDSALYFCASSVSESRNEQFFGPGTRLTVL.

The gene calls are TRBV14 and TRBJ2-3; possible D gene TRBD1, 5 bases. The CDR3 consists of 16 residues. Germline V gene lookup returns CDR1 SGHDN and CDR2 FVKESK. V was shortened by 0 bases and J by 0 bases, with 10 bases between the two germline ends. The CDR3 sequence: CASSQDHRSSTDTQYF. In DNA form, the CDR3 reads TGTGCCAGCAGCCAAGATCACAGGAGTAGCACAGATACGCAGTATTTT.

The chain uses TRBV18 and TRBJ1-1; no reliable D call. The V gene lost 3 bases and the J gene lost 1 base, with 6 bases spanning the gap. Germline V CDR1 and CDR2: KGHSH, LQKENI. The CDR3 is made up of 13 amino acids. CDR3 nucleotide sequence: TGTGCCAGCTCACCTCCAGGGAACACTGAAGCTTTCTTT. Protein: CASSPPGNTEAFF.

The chain carries TRBV12-5 and TRBJ2-1; 9 bases are shared with TRBD1. The germline gives CDR1 LGHNT, CDR2 FRNRAP. With V trimmed by 6 bases and J by 6 bases, 6 bases remained unmatched. The CDR3 consists of 14 residues. The CDR3 loop reads CASGTGTGSNEQFF. The CDR3 bases are TGTGCTAGTGGGACCGGGACAGGGTCCAATGAGCAGTTCTTC.

The sample holds one count of this clone. The chain recombines TRBV19 with TRBJ1-4; 9 bases match TRBD1. Unmatched junction bases numbered 2, after V lost 4 bases and J lost 8 bases. Germline V gives CDR1 LNHDA, CDR2 SQIVND (reference sequence). This CDR3 is built from 13 residues. This chain's CDR3 is CASSRGQGEKLFF. CDR3 DNA: TGTGCCAGTAGTAGGGGACAGGGCGAAAAACTGTTTTTT. Together with reference TRBV19 and TRBJ1-4, the CDR3 gives the full variable domain: DGGITQSPKYLFRKEGQNVTLSCEQNLNHDAMYWYRQDPGQGLRLIYYSQIVNDFQKGDIAEGYSVSREKKESFPLTVTSAQKNPTAFYLCASSRGQGEKLFFGSGTQLSVL.